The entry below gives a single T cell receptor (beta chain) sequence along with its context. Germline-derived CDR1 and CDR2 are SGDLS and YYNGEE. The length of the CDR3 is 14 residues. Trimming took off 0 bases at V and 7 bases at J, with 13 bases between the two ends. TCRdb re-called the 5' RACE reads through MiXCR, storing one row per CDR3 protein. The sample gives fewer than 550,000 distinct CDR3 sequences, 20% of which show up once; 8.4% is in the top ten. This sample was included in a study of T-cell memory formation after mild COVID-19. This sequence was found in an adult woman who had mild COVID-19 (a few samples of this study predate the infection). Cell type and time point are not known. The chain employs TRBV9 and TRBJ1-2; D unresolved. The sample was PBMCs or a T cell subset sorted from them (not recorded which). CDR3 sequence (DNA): TGTGCCAGCAGCGTAGCGACGGATTCGGGTGGCTACACCTTC. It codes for CASSVATDSGGYTF. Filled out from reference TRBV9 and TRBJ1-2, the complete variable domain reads DSGVTQTPKHLITATGQRVTLRCSPRSGDLSVYWYQQSLDQGLQFLIQYYNGEERAKGNILERFSAQQFPDLHSELNLSSLELGDSALYFCASSVATDSGGYTFGSGTRLTVV.